The sequence of this T cell receptor (beta chain) was determined in a study of blood T cell repertoires in COVID-19 (dated by TCRdb to 2020 to 2021). Turning to the overall study: Collaborator samples came from the United States, Italy and Spain and covered acute and convalescent phases of COVID-19. The prospective study material was composed of cDNA or gDNA derived from T cells, B-cell-depleted T cells, or PBMCs. The repertoires were made available in a free public database intended to serve as a resource for research on the immune response to SARS-CoV-2. The sample metadata nearly always contained a de-identified subject ID, COVID-19 status, age in years and sex. Subjects who had been exposed to COVID-19, were actively infected with it, or had recovered from it provided the deeply sampled blood TCRbeta repertoires that made up the dataset. Where available, HLA class I and class II types were obtained from metadata supplied by the sample provider rather than from assay-based typing. Samples were obtained from the ongoing ImmuneRACE study (first 160 participants) and from approximately 1,200 subjects provided by 6 global collaborators. General study outcomes and caveats: How much clinical and demographic metadata was included differed by source and by participant, and the metadata was provided uncurated.

Each collaborating institution followed its own protocols to collect whole blood in K2EDTA tubes. Collaborator samples were shipped for TCRbeta analysis as frozen whole blood, isolated PBMCs, or DNA extracted from either sample type. The immunoSEQ Assay, a bias-controlled multiplex PCR, was used to amplify TCRbeta CDR3 regions from genomic DNA. Processing in the source paper ran as follows. The number of nucleated cells in each sample was estimated by amplification of reference gene primers within the assay. Sequence reads were collapsed and filtered to measure the absolute abundance of every unique TCRbeta CDR3 rearrangement. For each sample, productive Simpson clonality was calculated as the square root of Simpson's diversity index across productive rearrangements. TCRdb took this table from immuneACCESS and kept in-frame rearrangements with V and J called. Such tables lack part of the clones; where checked against another copy, unresolved V genes explain under half of the gap, and the rest is unexplained. That table supplies the V and J calls and clone size; D and trimming were determined from the DNA. The sample contains approximately 100,000 clones, more than 75% of them found a single time. The top ten clones comprise 14% of the sample.

Note on this clone: Its target antigen remains unknown. Base qualities are not at hand, and no much larger clone is one base apart.

Counted from cysteine to phenylalanine, this CDR3 has 11 amino acids. Of all the DNA, just the CDR3 is kept, 33 bases in frame from base 1. Trimming takes 4 bases from V and 2 bases from J, and the germline ends sit 5 bases apart. CDR1 SQVTM and CDR2 ANQGSEA were looked up in the germline V gene. The specimen was peripheral blood. The V and J genes are TRBV29-1 and TRBJ2-5; the D gene identity is not certain. The TCR originated in a woman in her 70s with acute or convalescent COVID-19. The CDR3 region: CSVVLQETQYF. The DNA is as follows: TGCAGCGTTGTTCTACAAGAGACCCAGTACTTC.